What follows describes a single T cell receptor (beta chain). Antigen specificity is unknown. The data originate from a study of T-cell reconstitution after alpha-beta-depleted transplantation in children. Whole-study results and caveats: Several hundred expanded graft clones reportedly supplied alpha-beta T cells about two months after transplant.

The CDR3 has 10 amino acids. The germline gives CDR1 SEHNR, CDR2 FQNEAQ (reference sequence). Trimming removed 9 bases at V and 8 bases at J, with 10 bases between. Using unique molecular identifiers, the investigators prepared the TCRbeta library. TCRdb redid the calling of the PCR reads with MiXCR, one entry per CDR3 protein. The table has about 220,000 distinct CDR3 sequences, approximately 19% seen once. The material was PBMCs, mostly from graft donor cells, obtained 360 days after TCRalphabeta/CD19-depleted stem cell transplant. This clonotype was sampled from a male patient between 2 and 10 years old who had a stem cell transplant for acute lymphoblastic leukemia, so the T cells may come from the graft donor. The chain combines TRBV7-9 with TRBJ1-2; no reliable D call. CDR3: CASYGVGYTF. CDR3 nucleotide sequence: TGTGCCAGTTACGGGGTCGGCTACACCTTC.